The rows below give T cell receptor beta chains drawn from one sample of a study of cytomegalovirus exposure and HLA in healthy donors. Data came from immunoSEQ multiplex PCR; TCRdb stores just in-frame clones and leaves some out. The data contain more than 85,000 clones, about four fifths of them seen just once; the ten biggest clones take up about 4%. What was sequenced was PBMCs. Every receptor here comes from a female donor in good health and CMV-seropositive. Both conserved end residues are part of each CDR3. Each record gives: CDR3 length, V gene, clone size, D gene, J gene, CDR3 DNA, CDR3 protein. The D gene is left open where the match is weak. Clone size, where shown, is once, few, many, or a class for clones that have expanded.

14	TRBV4-1	-	TRBD1	TRBJ1-2	TGCGCCAGCAGCCAAGGTGGACAGGAACATGGCTACACCTTC	CASSQGGQEHGYTF
15	TRBV29-1	-	-	TRBJ2-1	TGCAGCGTCCCCCCCCGGGACATCTCCTACAATGAGCAGTTCTTC	CSVPPRDISYNEQFF
15	TRBV6-5	-	TRBD2	TRBJ2-1	TGTGCCAGCAGTTTTGGACTAGCGGCCAACAATGAGCAGTTCTTC	CASSFGLAANNEQFF
15	TRBV2	-	TRBD1	TRBJ1-5	TGTGCCAGCAGTCGGACAGGGGGAAGCAATCAGCCCCAGCATTTT	CASSRTGGSNQPQHF
15	TRBV5-1	few	-	TRBJ2-3	TGCGCCAGCAGCTTGGACTTTAAGAACACAGATACGCAGTATTTT	CASSLDFKNTDTQYF
16	TRBV25-1	few	TRBD1	TRBJ2-2	TGTGCCAGCAGTGCCCCCTCGGTACAGGGGATCGGGGAGCTGTTTTTT	CASSAPSVQGIGELFF
13	TRBV5-4	-	-	TRBJ1-1	TGTGCCAGCAGCTTGGGCGGGAACACTGAAGCTTTCTTT	CASSLGGNTEAFF
13	TRBV4-2	once	-	TRBJ2-6	TGTGCCAGCAGCCAAGCTGGGGCCAACGGCCTGACTTTC	CASSQAGANGLTF
13	TRBV25-1	-	-	TRBJ2-5	TGTGCCAGTTCGACAGGCGGCGAAGAGACCCAGTACTTC	CASSTGGEETQYF
13	TRBV18	-	-	TRBJ1-5	TGTGCCAGCTCAATTAAGCTCGATCAGCCCCAGCATTTT	CASSIKLDQPQHF
16	TRBV27	-	TRBD1	TRBJ1-1	TGTGCCAGCAGTTTAAGGTGGAACAGGGGAAACACTGAAGCTTTCTTT	CASSLRWNRGNTEAFF
15	TRBV5-1	-	-	TRBJ2-7	TGCGCCAGCAGCTTCAAGGAGAAGACGGCATACGAGCAGTACTTC	CASSFKEKTAYEQYF
14	TRBV6-1	-	TRBD2	TRBJ2-7	TGTGCCTGCCACACTAGCGGGGGGCCGTACGAGCAGTACTTC	CACHTSGGPYEQYF
15	TRBV10-2	-	-	TRBJ2-1	TGCGCCAGCAGTGAGGGGCTCATATCCTACAATGAGCAGTTCTTC	CASSEGLISYNEQFF
14	TRBV6-1	few	-	TRBJ1-1	TGTGCCAGCAGTGAATTGGAGATGGACACTGAAGCTTTCTTT	CASSELEMDTEAFF
14	TRBV30	-	-	TRBJ1-1	TGTGCCTGGAGTTGGAGAACGCCGAACACTGAAGCTTTCTTT	CAWSWRTPNTEAFF
19	TRBV7-9	-	-	TRBJ1-6	TGTGCCAGCAGCTTAGCAAGACTTAGAGACGGGGGGCAGGGTTCACCCCTCCACTTT	CASSLARLRDGGQGSPLHF
15	TRBV5-5	-	-	TRBJ2-7	TGTGCCAGCACCCGACAGGACGCTAGCTCCTACGAGCAGTACTTC	CASTRQDASSYEQYF
15	TRBV30	-	TRBD1	TRBJ1-6	TGTGCCTGGAGGACACCCGGGACAGGGGCATCACCCCTCCACTTT	CAWRTPGTGASPLHF
13	TRBV6-1	-	-	TRBJ1-5	TGTGCCAGCAGTGAGGGGAGGAATCAGCCCCAGCATTTT	CASSEGRNQPQHF
15	TRBV4-1	-	-	TRBJ2-6	TGCGCCAGCAGCCAAGTGACTTCAGGGGCCAACGTCCTGACTTTC	CASSQVTSGANVLTF
16	TRBV11-2	few	TRBD2	TRBJ2-2	TGTGCCAGCAGCCTACGACTAGCTGTGAACACCGGGGAGCTGTTTTTT	CASSLRLAVNTGELFF
15	TRBV7-2	once	-	TRBJ1-5	TGTGCCAGCAGCTTAGATTCGGGGGGTAGGGAGCCCCAGCATTTT	CASSLDSGGREPQHF
12	TRBV10-3	-	TRBD1	TRBJ2-7	TGTGCCATCAGCGCCGACAGGGGCGAGCAGTACTTC	CAISADRGEQYF
14	TRBV19	-	-	TRBJ1-3	TGTGCCAGTACGGGTTCCTGGTCTGGAAACACCATATATTTT	CASTGSWSGNTIYF
14	TRBV7-9	-	TRBD2	TRBJ2-1	TGTGCCAGCAGCTTACATAGCGGGGACAATGAGCAGTTCTTC	CASSLHSGDNEQFF
13	TRBV25-1	-	-	TRBJ2-4	TGTGCCAGCACTGAAGCGGGCAAAAACAGTCAGTACTTC	CASTEAGKNSQYF
14	TRBV18	-	TRBD1	TRBJ1-3	TGTGCCAGCTCACGGGACAGGGATGGAAACACCATATATTTT	CASSRDRDGNTIYF
14	TRBV30	-	TRBD1	TRBJ1-4	TGTGCCTGGAGTGTACAGGGGGGTCGAGAAAAACTGTTTTTT	CAWSVQGGREKLFF
12	TRBV7-9	-	-	TRBJ1-4	TGTTCCGCAGGGGTAACTAATGAAAAACTGTTTTTT	CSAGVTNEKLFF
13	TRBV19	-	-	TRBJ2-5	TGTGCCAGTAGTATGGGACTCGCAGAGACCCAGTACTTC	CASSMGLAETQYF
16	TRBV7-2	-	-	TRBJ2-3	TGTGCCAGCAGCTTAGGTACCGGGAGACCCACAGATACGCAGTATTTT	CASSLGTGRPTDTQYF
14	TRBV18	-	-	TRBJ1-1	TGTGCCAGCTCACCAACAGGCCTTGGGACTGAAGCTTTCTTT	CASSPTGLGTEAFF
12	TRBV30	few	-	TRBJ1-4	TGTGCCTGGAGTCCCCATAATGAAAAACTGTTTTTT	CAWSPHNEKLFF
15	TRBV7-9	-	-	TRBJ1-2	TGTGCCAGCACCGAACCGGGGGGGGGCGGCTATGGCTACACCTTC	CASTEPGGGGYGYTF
15	TRBV29-1	-	TRBD2	TRBJ2-1	TGCAGCGTTCCGGGACTAGCGCGTTCCTACAATGAGCAGTTCTTC	CSVPGLARSYNEQFF
14	TRBV5-1	few	TRBD1	TRBJ2-7	TGCGCCAGCAGCTCCGGGACAGGGGGTTACGAGCAGTACTTC	CASSSGTGGYEQYF
14	TRBV19	-	TRBD1	TRBJ1-2	TGTGCCAGTAGTATAGCCGGGACAGCCCAACACTACACCTTC	CASSIAGTAQHYTF
20	TRBV9	few	-	TRBJ2-1	TGTGCCAGCAGCCCCCCGCTGGCGGAACTCACCGGCCGCTCCTACAATGAGCAGTTCTTC	CASSPPLAELTGRSYNEQFF
16	TRBV5-6	-	-	TRBJ2-7	TGTGCCAGCAGCTTTACCCGCGGGGCCAGCTCCTACGAGCAGTACTTC	CASSFTRGASSYEQYF
15	TRBV19	-	TRBD1	TRBJ1-1	TGTGCCAGTAGTAAAGGTGGACAGGGGGGCACTGAAGCTTTCTTT	CASSKGGQGGTEAFF
14	TRBV13	once	-	TRBJ2-2	TGTGCCAGCAGCTTAACAGGGAGTACCGGGGAGCTGTTTTTT	CASSLTGSTGELFF
16	TRBV7-2	-	TRBD1	TRBJ1-3	TGTGCCAGCAGCGGATCGACAGGGTTCGTGGCAAACACCATATATTTT	CASSGSTGFVANTIYF
17	TRBV7-9	-	TRBD1	TRBJ2-1	TGTGCCAGCAGCTTGGGACAGGGGACTTTTTCCTACAATGAGCAGTTCTTC	CASSLGQGTFSYNEQFF
12	TRBV29-1	-	-	TRBJ2-5	TGCAGCGTTGTCGGCAGGCGAGAGACCCAGTACTTC	CSVVGRRETQYF
15	TRBV6-5	-	TRBD1	TRBJ2-7	TGTGCCAGCAGTTCCCCGGGACAGGGGCTATACGAGCAGTACTTC	CASSSPGQGLYEQYF
16	TRBV4-3	-	TRBD1	TRBJ1-2	TGCGCCAGCAGCCAGGAAAGACAGGGAGCTAACTATGGCTACACCTTC	CASSQERQGANYGYTF
16	TRBV18	-	TRBD1	TRBJ1-5	TGTGCCAGCTCGTCCCGGGACAGGGTCCAAGGACAGCCCCAGCATTTT	CASSSRDRVQGQPQHF
16	TRBV6-5	-	-	TRBJ2-7	TGTGCCAGCAGTTACTGGCGGGCGGGACTCAACTACGAGCAGTACTTC	CASSYWRAGLNYEQYF
14	TRBV6-1	-	TRBD1	TRBJ1-5	TGTGCCAGCACGCAGGGGGAAAGCAATCAGCCCCAGCATTTT	CASTQGESNQPQHF